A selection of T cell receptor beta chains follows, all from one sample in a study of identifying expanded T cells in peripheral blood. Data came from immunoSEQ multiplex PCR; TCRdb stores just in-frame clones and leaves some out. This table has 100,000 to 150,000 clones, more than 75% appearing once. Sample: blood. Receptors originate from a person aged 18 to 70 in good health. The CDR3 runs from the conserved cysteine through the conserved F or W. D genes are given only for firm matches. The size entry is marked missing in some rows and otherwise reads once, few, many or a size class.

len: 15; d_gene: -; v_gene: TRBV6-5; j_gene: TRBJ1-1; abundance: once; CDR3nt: TGTGCCAGCAGCCCCTTCCCGACAGGTAACACTGAAGCTTTCTTT; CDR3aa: CASSPFPTGNTEAFF
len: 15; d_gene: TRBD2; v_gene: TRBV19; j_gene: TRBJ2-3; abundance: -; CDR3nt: TGTGCCAGTAGTATCGCGCCTAGCGGGGGTTATACGCAGTATTTT; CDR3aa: CASSIAPSGGYTQYF
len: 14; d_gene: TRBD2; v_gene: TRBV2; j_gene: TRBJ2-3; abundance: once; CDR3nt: TGTGCCAGCAGTGTGCGGGGGGGCATAGATACGCAGTATTTT; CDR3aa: CASSVRGGIDTQYF
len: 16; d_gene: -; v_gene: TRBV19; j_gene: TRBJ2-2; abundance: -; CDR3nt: TGTGCCAGTAGTTTTTCATTGGGGAGAGTTGTCGGGGAGCTGTTTTTT; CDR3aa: CASSFSLGRVVGELFF
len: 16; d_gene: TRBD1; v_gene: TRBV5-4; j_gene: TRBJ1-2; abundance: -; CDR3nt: TGTGCCAGCAGCTCAGGGGGGCAGGGATCTAACTATGGCTACACCTTC; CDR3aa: CASSSGGQGSNYGYTF
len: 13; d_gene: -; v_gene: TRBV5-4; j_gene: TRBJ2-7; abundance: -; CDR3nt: TGTGCCAGCAGCTCAGCATTTCCCTACGAGCAGTACTTC; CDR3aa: CASSSAFPYEQYF
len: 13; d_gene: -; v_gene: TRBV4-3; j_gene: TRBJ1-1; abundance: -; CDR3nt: TGCGCCAGCAGCGCAAGCGGGGACTTAGTGGCTTTCTTT; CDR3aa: CASSASGDLVAFF
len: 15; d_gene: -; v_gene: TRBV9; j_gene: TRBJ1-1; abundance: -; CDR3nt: TGTGCCAGCAGCGTAGAGGACGGTCAGAACACTGAAGCTTTCTTT; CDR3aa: CASSVEDGQNTEAFF
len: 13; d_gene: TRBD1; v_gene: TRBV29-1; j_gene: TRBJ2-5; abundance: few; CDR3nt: TGCAGCGTCAGACAGGGGGCTGGGGAGACCCAGTACTTC; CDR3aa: CSVRQGAGETQYF
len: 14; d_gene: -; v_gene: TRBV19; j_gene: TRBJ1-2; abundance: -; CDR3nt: TGTGCCAGTAAGGGAGTCGCCGATAGCTATGGCTACACCTTC; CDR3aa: CASKGVADSYGYTF
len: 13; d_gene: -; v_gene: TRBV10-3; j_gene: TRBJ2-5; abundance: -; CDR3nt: TGTGCCATCAGCCCGGACGGAAAAGAGACCCAGTACTTC; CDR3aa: CAISPDGKETQYF
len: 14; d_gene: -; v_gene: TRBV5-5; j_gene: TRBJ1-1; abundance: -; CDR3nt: TGTGCCAGCAGTCCGCCGGGGCGGAACACTGAAGCTTTCTTT; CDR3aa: CASSPPGRNTEAFF
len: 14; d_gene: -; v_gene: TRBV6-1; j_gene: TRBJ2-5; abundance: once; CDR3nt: TGTGCCAGCACTGGAGGCGGCCGGGAGGAGACCCAGTACTTC; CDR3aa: CASTGGGREETQYF
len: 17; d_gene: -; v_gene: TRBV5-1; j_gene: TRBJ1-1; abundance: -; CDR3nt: TGCGCCAGCAGCTTAAGTACGTCCCTAAAGTTCCCAACTGAAGCTTTCTTT; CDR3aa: CASSLSTSLKFPTEAFF
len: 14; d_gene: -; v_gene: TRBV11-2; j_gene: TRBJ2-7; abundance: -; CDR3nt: TGTGCCAGCAGCTTAGATTTAGTCCCCTACGAGCAGTACTTC; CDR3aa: CASSLDLVPYEQYF
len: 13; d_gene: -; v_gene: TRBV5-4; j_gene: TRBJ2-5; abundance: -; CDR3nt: TGTGCCAGCAAATCAATTAGTGCGGAGACCCAGTACTTC; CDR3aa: CASKSISAETQYF
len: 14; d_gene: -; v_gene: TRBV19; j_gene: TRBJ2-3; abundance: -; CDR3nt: TGTGCCAGTAGTTCGCGCTCTAGCACAGATACGCAGTATTTT; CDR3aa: CASSSRSSTDTQYF
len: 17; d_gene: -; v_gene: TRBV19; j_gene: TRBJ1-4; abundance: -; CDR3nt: TGTGCCAGTAGTGCGCGAGTTTCAGAGACAACTAATGAAAAACTGTTTTTT; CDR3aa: CASSARVSETTNEKLFF
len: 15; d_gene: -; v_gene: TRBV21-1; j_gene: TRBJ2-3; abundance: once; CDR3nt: TGTGCCAGCATGTGCTGCTGGGGCGTCACAGATACGCAGTATTTT; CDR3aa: CASMCCWGVTDTQYF
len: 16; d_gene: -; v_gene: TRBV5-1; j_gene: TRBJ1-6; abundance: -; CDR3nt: TGCGCCAGTTCCCCAGGGGAGCGAACCTATAATTCACCCCTCCACTTT; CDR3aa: CASSPGERTYNSPLHF
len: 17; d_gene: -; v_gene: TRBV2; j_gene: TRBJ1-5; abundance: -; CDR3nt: TGTGCCAGCAGTGTACAAGGTTCGTCCTATAGCAATCAGCCCCAGCATTTT; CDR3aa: CASSVQGSSYSNQPQHF
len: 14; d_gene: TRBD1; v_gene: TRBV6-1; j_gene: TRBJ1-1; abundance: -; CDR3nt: TGTGCCAGCAGTAGGACAGGGGTGAACACTGAAGCTTTCTTT; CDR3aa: CASSRTGVNTEAFF
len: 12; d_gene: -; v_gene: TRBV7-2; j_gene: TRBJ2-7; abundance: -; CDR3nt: TGTGCCAGCGGCAACCGGGCCTACGAGCAGTACTTC; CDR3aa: CASGNRAYEQYF
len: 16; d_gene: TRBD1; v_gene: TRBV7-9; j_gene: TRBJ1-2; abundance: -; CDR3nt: TGTGCCAGCAGCTCCTATGGACAGGTTGACACCTATGGCTACACCTTC; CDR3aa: CASSSYGQVDTYGYTF
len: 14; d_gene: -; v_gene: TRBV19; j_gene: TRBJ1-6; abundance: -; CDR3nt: TGTGCCAGTAGTATGGGGAGGGGAAATTCACCCCTCCACTTT; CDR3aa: CASSMGRGNSPLHF
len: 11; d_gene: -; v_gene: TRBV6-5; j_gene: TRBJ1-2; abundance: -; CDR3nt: TGTGCCAGCCGTAGGGGCCAGGGCTACACCTTC; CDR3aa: CASRRGQGYTF
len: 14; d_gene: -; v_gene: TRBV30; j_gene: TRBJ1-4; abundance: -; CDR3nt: TGTGCCTGGGGCCCATGGGGGGGGCGCGAAAAACTGTTTTTT; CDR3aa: CAWGPWGGREKLFF
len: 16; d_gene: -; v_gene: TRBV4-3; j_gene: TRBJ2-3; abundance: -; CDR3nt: TGCGCCAGCAGCCAAGATTGGGACGGCCGCACAGATACGCAGTATTTT; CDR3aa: CASSQDWDGRTDTQYF
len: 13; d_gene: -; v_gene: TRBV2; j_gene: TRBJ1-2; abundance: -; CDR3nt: TGTGCCAGCATGACGGGGACTTTTGAGGGCTACACCTTC; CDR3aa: CASMTGTFEGYTF
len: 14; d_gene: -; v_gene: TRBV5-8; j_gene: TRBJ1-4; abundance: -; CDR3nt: TGTGCCAGCAGCTTGCGGGGGGGGGCAGAAAAACTGTTTTTT; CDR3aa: CASSLRGGAEKLFF
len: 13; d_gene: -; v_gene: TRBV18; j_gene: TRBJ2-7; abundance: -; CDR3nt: TGTGCCAGCTCACCCCATAATCCGGGAGTGCAGTACTTC; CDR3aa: CASSPHNPGVQYF
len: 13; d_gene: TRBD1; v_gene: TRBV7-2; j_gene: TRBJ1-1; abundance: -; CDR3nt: TGTGCCAGCAGCCGACGACAGGGGGCTGAAGCTTTCTTT; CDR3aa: CASSRRQGAEAFF
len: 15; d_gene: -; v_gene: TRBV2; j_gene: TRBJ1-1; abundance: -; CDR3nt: TGTGCCAGCTCTGTTTGGGTTGGGTTAGACACTGAAGCTTTCTTT; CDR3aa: CASSVWVGLDTEAFF
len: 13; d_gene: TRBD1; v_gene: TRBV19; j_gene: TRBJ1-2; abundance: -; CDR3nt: TGTGCCAGTACCTACACGGGGGACAGGGGATTCACCTTC; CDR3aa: CASTYTGDRGFTF
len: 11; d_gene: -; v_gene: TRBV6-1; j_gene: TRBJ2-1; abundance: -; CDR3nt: TGTGCCAGCAGTGATACTAGGACAATGATCTTC; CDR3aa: CASSDTRTMIF
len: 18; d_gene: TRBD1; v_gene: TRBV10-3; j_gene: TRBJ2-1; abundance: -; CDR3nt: TGTGCCATCAGTGAGTCGACAACAGGGACAGGGAGGTTTATTGAGCAGTTCTTC; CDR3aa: CAISESTTGTGRFIEQFF
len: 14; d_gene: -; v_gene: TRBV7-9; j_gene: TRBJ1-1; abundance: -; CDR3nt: TGTGCCAGCAGCTTAAGTTTAGGCTACACTGAAGCTTTCTTT; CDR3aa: CASSLSLGYTEAFF
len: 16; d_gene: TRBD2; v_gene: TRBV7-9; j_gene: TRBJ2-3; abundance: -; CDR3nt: TGTGCCAGCAGCTTAGATCTAGCGGGAGCGACAGATACGCAGTATTTT; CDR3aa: CASSLDLAGATDTQYF
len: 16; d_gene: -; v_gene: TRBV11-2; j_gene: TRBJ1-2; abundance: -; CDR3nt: TGTGCCAGCAGCTCGCGGCGTAGGGGAGCTAACTATGGCTACACCTTC; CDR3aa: CASSSRRRGANYGYTF
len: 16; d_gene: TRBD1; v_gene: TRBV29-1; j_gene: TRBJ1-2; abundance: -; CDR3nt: TGCAGCGTTGAAGGATACGACACGCGGACAGGCTATGGCTACACCTTC; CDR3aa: CSVEGYDTRTGYGYTF
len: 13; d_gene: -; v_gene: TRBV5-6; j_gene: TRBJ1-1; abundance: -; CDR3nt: TGTGCCAGCAGCTTGGCAGCTAGATTCGCTGCTTTCTTT; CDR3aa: CASSLAARFAAFF
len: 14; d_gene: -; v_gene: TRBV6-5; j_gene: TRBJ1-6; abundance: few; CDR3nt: TGTGCCAGCAGTTCGGCCGGCAACTATTCACCCCTCCACTTT; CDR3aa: CASSSAGNYSPLHF
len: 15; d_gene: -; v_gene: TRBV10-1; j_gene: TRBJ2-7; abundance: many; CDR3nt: TGCGCCAGCAGTGAGTCAGACAGAATCTCCTACGAGCAGTACTTC; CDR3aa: CASSESDRISYEQYF
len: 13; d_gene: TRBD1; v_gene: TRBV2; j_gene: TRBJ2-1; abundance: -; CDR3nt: TGTGCCAGCAGCCGGGACAGGGTAGGCGAGCAGTTCTTC; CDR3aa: CASSRDRVGEQFF
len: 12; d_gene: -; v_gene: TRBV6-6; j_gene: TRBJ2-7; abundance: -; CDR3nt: TGTGCCAGCGAGGGACGTGACTACGAGCAGTACTTC; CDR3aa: CASEGRDYEQYF